This T cell receptor (beta chain) emerged from a study of early T cells in non-severe SARS-CoV-2 infection. Germline-derived CDR1 and CDR2 are SGHVS and FQNEAQ. The CDR3 has 17 residues. V was clipped by 5 bases and J by 4 bases; unmatched bases: 9. One entry per CDR3 protein, called by TCRdb with MiXCR from the 5' RACE reads. The sample lists approximately 65,000 distinct CDR3 sequences; 10% to 15% were seen once. The sequencing sample was made of whole blood. The gene calls are TRBV7-8 and TRBJ2-1, with 12 nucleotides matching TRBD2. This TCR derives from an adult who was a healthcare worker with PCR-confirmed SARS-CoV-2 infection or an uninfected control (not recorded which). In nucleotides, the CDR3 is TGTGCCAGCAGCAAGACTAGCGGGGGTTTTTCATACAATGAGCAGTTCTTC. It translates to CASSKTSGGFSYNEQFF.